Below are 2 T cell receptor beta chains sequenced from a single sample in a study of blood T cell repertoires in COVID-19. Measured with immunoSEQ multiplex PCR; TCRdb has only the in-frame clones, and not every one. The table lists around 270,000 clones, 84% of them singletons, with more than 1.5% in the top ten. Input material: peripheral blood. These receptors were taken from a woman in her 40s who had recovered from COVID-19.

The chain links TRBV6-1 to TRBJ2-7, with 9 bases fitting TRBD1. The length of the CDR3 is 15 residues. Unmatched junction bases numbered 3, after V lost 1 base and J lost 2 bases. Germline loops: CDR1 MNHNS, CDR2 SASEGT. CDR3: CASSEGDRATYEQYF. The CDR3 coding sequence is TGTGCCAGCAGTGAAGGGGACAGGGCTACCTACGAGCAGTACTTC.

CDR3 coding DNA: TGTGCCAGCAGTTTCGGTCTCCGAGCTTTCTTT. Residues: CASSFGLRAFF. The chain has TRBV27 and TRBJ1-1, with D hard to call. Germline-derived CDR1 and CDR2 are MNHEY and SMNVEV (reference sequence). V shed 3 bases and J shed 10 bases, with 9 bases lying between them. CDR3 length: 11 amino acids.